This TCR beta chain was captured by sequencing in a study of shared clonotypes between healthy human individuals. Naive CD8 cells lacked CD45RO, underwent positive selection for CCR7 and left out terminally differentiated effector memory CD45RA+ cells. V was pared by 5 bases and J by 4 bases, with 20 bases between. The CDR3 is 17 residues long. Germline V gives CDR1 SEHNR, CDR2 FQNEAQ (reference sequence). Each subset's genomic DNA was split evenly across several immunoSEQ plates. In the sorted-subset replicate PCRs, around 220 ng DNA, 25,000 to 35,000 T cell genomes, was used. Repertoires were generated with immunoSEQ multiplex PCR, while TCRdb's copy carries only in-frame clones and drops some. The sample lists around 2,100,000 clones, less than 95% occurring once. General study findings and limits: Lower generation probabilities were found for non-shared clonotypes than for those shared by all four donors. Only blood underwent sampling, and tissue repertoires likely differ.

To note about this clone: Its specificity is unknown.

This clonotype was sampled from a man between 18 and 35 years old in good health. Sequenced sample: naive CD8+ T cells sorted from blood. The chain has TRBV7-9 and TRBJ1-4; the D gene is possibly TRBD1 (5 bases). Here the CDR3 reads CASSQIGAGPLNEKLFF. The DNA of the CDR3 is TGTGCCAGCAGCCAAATCGGCGCGGGACCCCTTAATGAAAAACTGTTTTTT.